This T cell receptor (beta chain) was sequenced in a study of blood T cell repertoires in COVID-19. Study summary: The analysed material was cDNA or gDNA that came from T cells, B-cell-depleted T cells, or PBMCs.

In the authors' workflow: It was from reference gene primer amplification that nucleated cell counts were estimated. Sequencing was performed with immunoSEQ multiplex PCR; in TCRdb, only in-frame clones are kept and a portion is missing. Clonal size and the V and J genes are those of that table, whereas D and trimming came from the DNA. Among tens of thousands of clones listed, about nine tenths were seen once. V lost 0 bases and J lost 6; bases outside the gene matches: 3. CDR1 and CDR2 from the germline V gene are MNHEY and SVGAGI. The CDR3 runs to 14 residues. This clonotype was sampled from a man aged 45 to 65 with active COVID-19. Sequencing was carried out using peripheral blood. V and J are TRBV6-5 and TRBJ2-7, with 9 bases identical to TRBD1. CDR3 sequence reads: CASSYSGQGGEQYF. The CDR3 nucleotides are TGTGCCAGCAGTTACTCGGGACAGGGTGGCGAGCAGTACTTC.